This TCR beta chain was found in a study of blood T cell repertoires in COVID-19. Study as a whole: Sample material is recorded as cDNA or gDNA derived from T cells, B-cell-depleted T cells, or PBMCs.

Repertoires were generated with immunoSEQ multiplex PCR, while TCRdb's copy carries only in-frame clones and drops some. Here the sample spans about 170,000 clones, 70% to 90% being singletons. The CDR3 consists of 14 residues. The germline V gene encodes CDR1 SGHTA and CDR2 FQGNSA. The J segment lost 2 bases and the V segment lost 5 bases, leaving 5 bases of the junction unmatched. The clonotype was recovered from a woman aged 80 or older with COVID-19, enrolled during active disease. The chain carries TRBV7-2 and TRBJ1-2, with TRBD1 matching 7 bases. The source material was peripheral blood. The CDR3 is CASSLSRGNYGYTF. In DNA form, the CDR3 reads TGTGCCAGCAGCCTTAGCAGGGGGAACTATGGCTACACCTTC.